These 30 T cell receptor beta chains came from one sample sequenced in a study of T cell responses to AZD1222 COVID-19 vaccine. The repertoire was sequenced with immunoSEQ multiplex PCR; TCRdb's copy has only in-frame clones and lacks some. The sample consists of around 200,000 clones, 94% of them appearing once. This sample comprised peripheral blood, obtained 28 days after the second AZD1222 dose. The receptors come from an adult who received the AZD1222 COVID-19 vaccine.

This chain uses TRBV3-1 (or the pseudogene TRBV3-2) with TRBJ2-4, with D unclear. The ends were cut back, 3 bases at V and 4 bases at J, with 4 bases in the middle. This CDR3 spans 12 amino acids. Germline V gives CDR1 LGHDT, CDR2 YNNKEL (reference sequence). The CDR3 sequence: CASSQVKNIQYF. The DNA of the CDR3 is TGTGCCAGCAGCCAGGTTAAAAACATTCAGTACTTC.

V is TRBV5-1 and J is TRBJ2-5; 11 bases fit TRBD2. This CDR3 comprises 18 residues. Trimming at V came to 0 bases and at J to 4 bases, leaving 11 bases not matched to a gene. Germline V lookup: CDR1 SGHRS, CDR2 YFSETQ. CDR3 coding DNA: TGCGCCAGCAGCTTGGACCGGCTAGCGGGAGGTCGTACAGAGACCCAGTACTTC. Its translation: CASSLDRLAGGRTETQYF.

V usage is TRBV10-3 and J usage is TRBJ2-2, with unresolved D. The V and J ends lost 7 bases and 3 bases respectively, with 12 bases between them. The CDR3 covers 14 residues. CDR1 ENHRY and CDR2 SYGVKD come from the germline V gene. The CDR3 DNA reads as TGTGCCATCAAAATCGGCCCCGACACCGGGGAGCTGTTTTTT. This encodes CAIKIGPDTGELFF.

The chain is built from TRBV7-8 and TRBJ1-3; D unresolved. The V and J ends lost 5 bases and 1 base respectively, with 9 bases between them. Germline values: CDR1 SGHVS, CDR2 FQNEAQ. CDR3 length: 14 residues. The CDR3 sequence is CASSVTESGNTIYF. The CDR3, as DNA: TGTGCCAGCAGCGTCACAGAGTCTGGAAACACCATATATTTT.

The rearrangement links TRBV19 to TRBJ1-1; 7 bases map to TRBD1. J was trimmed by 1 base and V by 5 bases; bases with no gene match: 4. Germline V CDR1 and CDR2: LNHDA, SQIVND (reference sequence). The CDR3 is 14 amino acids. The CDR3 is CASSPGTENTEAFF. The CDR3, as DNA: TGTGCCAGTAGTCCTGGGACAGAGAACACTGAAGCTTTCTTT.

The rearrangement joins TRBV19 to TRBJ1-5, with TRBD1 matching over 7 bases. CDR1 and CDR2 from the germline V gene are LNHDA and SQIVND (reference sequence). The CDR3 extends over 15 amino acids. Losses at the gene ends were 7 bases for V and 2 bases for J; bases not matched to a gene: 8. The chain's CDR3 is CASIPDRVGNQPQHF. The CDR3, as DNA: TGTGCCAGTATCCCAGACAGGGTCGGCAATCAGCCCCAGCATTTT.

This CDR3 reads CATSRDLRQGGTEAFF. The CDR3 DNA follows: TGTGCCACCAGCAGAGATTTACGCCAGGGAGGCACTGAAGCTTTCTTT. V usage is TRBV15 and J usage is TRBJ1-1, with TRBD1 as a possible D gene (5 bases). CDR1 is LNHNV, CDR2 YYDKDF, per germline (reference sequence). CDR3 length: 16 residues. Trimming took 0 bases from V and 4 from J, leaving 15 bases between them.

This chain links TRBV28 with TRBJ2-7; 10 bases match TRBD2. V gave up 8 bases and J gave up 4 bases; unmatched junction bases: 2. This CDR3 comprises 12 residues. The germline CDR1 and CDR2 sequences are MDHEN and SYDVKM. The CDR3 region is CASGLAAYEQYF. The DNA for the CDR3 is TGTGCCAGCGGACTAGCGGCGTACGAGCAGTACTTC.

The chain combines TRBV15 with TRBJ2-7; no reliable D call. V dropped 5 bases and J dropped 7 bases, with 9 bases sitting between them. The CDR3 extends over 11 amino acids. The germline CDR1 and CDR2 sequences are LNHNV and YYDKDF (reference sequence). The CDR3: CATSVGREQYF. CDR3 nucleotide sequence: TGTGCCACCAGCGTCGGGCGTGAGCAGTACTTC.

V gene TRBV6-6 combines with J gene TRBJ1-1; D is unclear. V gave up 8 bases and J gave up 3 bases, with 13 bases separating them. Germline V gene sequence: CDR1 MNHNY, CDR2 SVGAGI (reference sequence). The CDR3 spans 13 residues. The CDR3 nucleotides read TGTGCCAGCCCATCTGGAGCCCACACTGAAGCTTTCTTT. It translates to CASPSGAHTEAFF.

The chain uses TRBV28 and TRBJ1-1; D unresolved. The CDR3 extends over 13 amino acids. The V end lost 3 bases, the J end lost 7 bases, and 12 bases lay between the germline ends. Looked up from germline, CDR1 is MDHEN and CDR2 is SYDVKM. The CDR3 nucleotides read TGTGCCAGCAGTTTGCAGTTGAATTTTGAAGCTTTCTTT. Protein sequence: CASSLQLNFEAFF.

V is TRBV7-3 and J is TRBJ2-7; D not resolved. Germline V gene sequence: CDR1 SGHTA, CDR2 FQGTGA. The CDR3 is made up of 14 amino acids. V was cut by 4 bases and J by 2 bases, with 12 bases left in between. This CDR3 reads CASSSGLRTYEQYF. The CDR3 nucleotides are TGTGCCAGCAGCTCCGGCCTACGAACCTACGAGCAGTACTTC.

In this sample, this clone turned up a few times. This chain links TRBV5-1 with TRBJ1-2; D is unclear. From germline, CDR1 is SGHRS and CDR2 YFSETQ. The V end was cut by 4 bases, the J end by 5 bases, with 9 bases between. The CDR3 consists of 12 residues. The CDR3 sequence: CASSADWYGYTF. CDR3 nucleotide sequence: TGCGCCAGCAGCGCAGACTGGTATGGCTACACCTTC. The full variable domain, its missing parts supplied by reference TRBV5-1 and TRBJ1-2, is KAGVTQTPRYLIKTRGQQVTLSCSPISGHRSVSWYQQTPGQGLQFLFEYFSETQRNKGNFPGRFSGRQFSNSRSEMNVSTLELGDSALYLCASSADWYGYTFGSGTRLTVV.

The rearrangement links TRBV13 to TRBJ2-5, with TRBD2 identical over 9 bases. There are 15 residues in the CDR3. The V and J ends lost 3 bases and 5 bases, in that order; junction bases with no gene match: 7. In germline, CDR1 is PRHDT, CDR2 FYEKMQ (reference sequence). CDR3 loop: CASSLVREGVETQYF. The CDR3 DNA reads as TGTGCCAGCAGCTTGGTGCGGGAGGGTGTGGAGACCCAGTACTTC.

V gene TRBV11-2 combines with J gene TRBJ2-7, with 10 bases aligning to TRBD2. V lost 1 base, J lost 2 bases, and 2 bases stayed unmatched. The CDR3 has 15 amino acids. Germline values: CDR1 SGHAT, CDR2 FQNNGV. CDR3 region: CASSLVTSGAYEQYF. CDR3 DNA: TGTGCCAGCAGCTTAGTAACTAGCGGGGCCTACGAGCAGTACTTC.

V and J are TRBV6-5 and TRBJ1-2, with 7 positions matching TRBD1. The CDR3 is made up of 12 amino acids. Per the germline V gene, CDR1 is MNHEY and CDR2 is SVGAGI. J lost 5 bases, V lost 9 bases, and 6 bases had no gene match. The CDR3 coding sequence is TGTGCCAGTTGGGGACAGCTATATGGCTACACCTTC. Its translation is CASWGQLYGYTF.

The chain employs TRBV5-1 and TRBJ1-6; 7 bases fit TRBD1. The CDR3 is made up of 15 amino acids. Germline V gene lookup returns CDR1 SGHRS and CDR2 YFSETQ. V was clipped by 4 bases and J by 10 bases; unmatched bases: 11. DNA of the CDR3: TGCGCCAGCAGCCCAGGACAGGAGTACAGGTCACCCCTCCACTTT. It yields the protein CASSPGQEYRSPLHF.

This clone was found a few times. The chain has TRBV4-3 and TRBJ2-7; D is perhaps TRBD1 or TRBD2 (5 bases each). The CDR3 is 13 residues long. Trimming removed 4 bases from V and 3 bases from J, with 10 bases in between. CDR1 LGHNA and CDR2 YSLEER come from the germline V gene. For the CDR3, the DNA is TGCGCCAGCAGCCCGGAGAGGGGCTACGAGCAGTACTTC. This sequence encodes CASSPERGYEQYF.

CDR3 bases: TGTGCCAGCAGTGAACCAGGGGGCACTTACCCCTACGAGCAGTACTTC. Amino acid sequence: CASSEPGGTYPYEQYF. The rearrangement uses TRBV28 and TRBJ2-7, with 8 bases that match TRBD1. The germline V gene has CDR1 MDHEN and CDR2 SYDVKM. The CDR3 runs to 16 residues. The J segment lost 2 bases and the V segment lost 5 bases, leaving 11 bases of the junction unmatched.

CDR3 in amino acids: CASSQDRGSSFTEAFF. CDR3 in DNA: TGCGCCAGCAGCCAAGATAGGGGCAGCTCTTTCACTGAAGCTTTCTTT. The gene calls are TRBV4-3 and TRBJ1-1, with TRBD1 as a possible D gene (5 bases). V lost 0 bases, J lost 4 bases, and 15 bases lay in between. The CDR3 has 16 residues. Germline V CDR1 and CDR2: LGHNA, YSLEER.

The chain links TRBV10-3 to TRBJ2-7; 7 bases line up with TRBD1. The V gene end was trimmed by 7 bases and the J gene end by 3 bases; junction bases not matched to a gene: 9. The CDR3 spans 14 residues. The germline V gene has CDR1 ENHRY and CDR2 SYGVKD. In nucleotides, the CDR3 is TGTGCCATCAACCCCGGGACAGTTTTCTACGAGCAGTACTTC. Its translation: CAINPGTVFYEQYF.

The CDR3 protein is CASSRTGVRGISYEQYF. The CDR3 region has the DNA TGTGCCAGCAGCCGAACCGGGGTGAGGGGAATTTCGTACGAGCAGTACTTC. The genes are TRBV14 and TRBJ2-7, with D perhaps matching TRBD1 or TRBD2 (5 bases each). Trimming left V 4 bases short and J 4 bases short, with 23 bases between. The CDR3 is made up of 17 amino acids. The germline V gene has CDR1 SGHDN and CDR2 FVKESK.

Notes on this clone: Additional DNA sequences in this sample encode the identical CDR3. The chain uses TRBV12-3 or TRBV12-4 and TRBJ1-1; 7 nucleotides match TRBD1. There are 13 residues in the CDR3. After removal of 6 bases from V and 3 bases from J, the junction contained 4 bases not matched to a gene. The CDR3 nucleotides are TGTGCCAGCAGCTACACAGGGGACACTGAAGCTTTCTTT. As protein: CASSYTGDTEAFF.

V gene TRBV27 combines with J gene TRBJ1-1; D is unclear. From germline, CDR1 is MNHEY and CDR2 SMNVEV (reference sequence). V was pared by 3 bases and J by 1 base, with 6 bases between. The CDR3 is 13 residues long. The CDR3 DNA follows: TGTGCCAGCAGTTTGGGTTGGAACACTGAAGCTTTCTTT. Protein product: CASSLGWNTEAFF.

The chain is built from TRBV7-2 and TRBJ2-3, with unresolved D. The CDR3 consists of 13 residues. CDR1 and CDR2 (germline): SGHTA, FQGNSA. V was shortened by 8 bases and J by 3 bases, with 12 bases between the two germline ends. CDR3: CASRWAGTDTQYF. CDR3 nucleotides: TGTGCCAGCCGCTGGGCTGGGACAGATACGCAGTATTTT.

The chain has TRBV2 and TRBJ1-1; D is uncertain. V was shortened by 5 bases and J by 1 base, with 11 bases between the two germline ends. CDR1 is SNHLY and CDR2 is FYNNEI in the germline V gene. The CDR3 covers 14 residues. The CDR3 sequence: CASSYLSGNTEAFF. The CDR3 DNA is TGTGCCAGCAGTTATCTCTCGGGGAACACTGAAGCTTTCTTT. Based on the CDR3 plus reference TRBV2 and TRBJ1-1, the full variable domain is EPEVTQTPSHQVTQMGQEVILRCVPISNHLYFYWYRQILGQKVEFLVSFYNNEISEKSEIFDDQFSVERPDGSNFTLKIRSTKLEDSAMYFCASSYLSGNTEAFFGQGTRLTVV.

The rearrangement joins TRBV18 to TRBJ1-3; the D gene is possibly TRBD1 (5 bases). The length of the CDR3 is 15 residues. CDR1 is KGHSH and CDR2 is LQKENI in the germline V gene. V lost 3 bases to trimming and J lost 0 bases, with 9 bases between them. CDR3 bases: TGTGCCAGCTCACCGGACATTATCTCTGGAAACACCATATATTTT. This encodes CASSPDIISGNTIYF.

The chain recombines TRBV27 with TRBJ1-2; perhaps TRBD1 as D (6 bases). The CDR3 runs to 13 residues. V lost 3 bases, J lost 4 bases, and 9 bases lay in between. From germline, CDR1 is MNHEY and CDR2 SMNVEV (reference sequence). The chain's CDR3 is CASSFEGGYGYTF. CDR3 nucleotide sequence: TGTGCCAGCAGTTTTGAGGGGGGCTATGGCTACACCTTC.

The sample holds one count of this clone. This sequence joins TRBV19 and TRBJ2-7, with D unclear. Germline V gene data show CDR1 as LNHDA and CDR2 as SQIVND (reference sequence). The CDR3 covers 16 residues. The V end lost 4 bases, the J end lost 0 bases, and 16 bases lay between the germline ends. The CDR3 loop is CASSNPTRANSYEQYF. The CDR3 DNA is TGTGCCAGTAGTAACCCCACAAGGGCCAACTCCTACGAGCAGTACTTC.

The chain is built from TRBV3-1 (or the pseudogene TRBV3-2) and TRBJ1-4, with D perhaps TRBD1 (6 bases). This CDR3 spans 15 amino acids. The germline V gene has CDR1 LGHDT and CDR2 YNNKEL (reference sequence). V gave up 0 bases and J gave up 15 bases, with 20 bases separating them. This CDR3 reads CASSQDSAGAGVVFF. The DNA for the CDR3 is TGTGCCAGCAGCCAAGATTCGGCCGGGGCAGGGGTGGTGTTTTTT.